A single sample gave rise to the 19 T cell receptor beta chains below, sequenced in a study of blood T cell repertoires in COVID-19. Profiling relied on immunoSEQ multiplex PCR, and the TCRdb table lists in-frame clones only, not all of them. The sample records 350,000 to 450,000 clones, approximately 81% being singletons. The source material was peripheral blood. Receptors originate from a woman between 18 and 29 years old with acute or convalescent COVID-19.

This chain links TRBV5-4 with TRBJ1-3; TRBD1 might be the D (5 bases). From germline, CDR1 is SGHNT and CDR2 YYREEE (reference sequence). V dropped 4 bases and J dropped 0 bases, with 11 bases sitting between them. CDR3 length: 15 amino acids. CDR3 coding DNA: TGTGCCAGCAGCGCGGGGCCTTACTCTGGAAACACCATATATTTT. It is translated as CASSAGPYSGNTIYF.

This chain joins TRBV9 and TRBJ2-7; the match to TRBD1 covers 9 bases. The CDR3 is 14 residues long. CDR1 and CDR2 (germline): SGDLS, YYNGEE. With V trimmed by 4 bases and J by 2 bases, 4 bases remained unmatched. The CDR3 loop is CASSPGQGPYEQYF. The DNA of the CDR3 is TGTGCCAGCAGCCCCGGACAGGGGCCCTACGAGCAGTACTTC.

The genes are TRBV2 and TRBJ2-2; D is possibly TRBD1 (6 bases). Germline assignment: CDR1 SNHLY and CDR2 FYNNEI. V was trimmed by 6 bases and J by 1 base, leaving 9 bases between them. The CDR3 length is 14 residues. CDR3 DNA sequence: TGTGCCAGCAGCCCGACAGGGAACACCGGGGAGCTGTTTTTT. Translation gives CASSPTGNTGELFF.

The genes are TRBV2 and TRBJ2-3, with D possibly matching TRBD2 (7 bases). Looked up from germline, CDR1 is SNHLY and CDR2 is FYNNEI. This CDR3 spans 16 amino acids. Trimming removed 4 bases from V and 1 base from J, with 15 bases in between. This CDR3 is CASSGGGTLRTDTQYF. In DNA, the CDR3 is TGTGCCAGCAGTGGGGGGGGGACACTTCGCACAGATACGCAGTATTTT.

The J gene is TRBJ1-1, the V gene TRBV2, with D possibly being TRBD1 (5 bases). V was pared by 4 bases and J by 4 bases, with 13 bases between. CDR1 and CDR2 (germline): SNHLY, FYNNEI. The CDR3 loop spans 14 amino acids. This CDR3 is CASSVLQGSTEAFF. CDR3 coding DNA: TGTGCCAGCAGTGTCCTTCAGGGATCCACTGAAGCTTTCTTT.

The chain employs TRBV3-1 (or the pseudogene TRBV3-2) and TRBJ2-2; D is possibly TRBD2 (6 bases). The CDR3 totals 20 residues. Trimming stripped 2 bases from V and 6 bases from J, with 28 bases between. Germline loops: CDR1 LGHDT, CDR2 YNNKEL (reference sequence). This chain's CDR3 is CASSQKRDGRVLVRSGELFF. The CDR3 DNA sequence: TGTGCCAGCAGCCAAAAACGGGACGGGAGAGTCTTAGTTCGTTCCGGGGAGCTGTTTTTT.

The chain recombines TRBV10-2 with TRBJ1-2; 8 bases fit TRBD1. The CDR3 runs 15 residues. Germline V CDR1 and CDR2: WSHSY, SAAADI. The trim removed 6 bases at V and 1 base at J, leaving 7 bases unmatched. CDR3 DNA: TGCGCCAGCAGCGTAGACAGGGGCGATAACTATGGCTACACCTTC. Amino acids: CASSVDRGDNYGYTF.

Written as DNA, the CDR3 is TGTGCCACCAGCAGCCTTACGCAGATGAACACTGAAGCTTTCTTT. It translates to CATSSLTQMNTEAFF. J is TRBJ1-1 and V is TRBV15; D is uncertain. The length of the CDR3 is 15 residues. V lost 3 bases and J lost 0, with 11 bases in between. Germline CDR1 LNHNV, CDR2 YYDKDF (reference sequence).

The chain is built from TRBV10-2 and TRBJ2-1, with 14 bases aligning to TRBD2. The germline V gene encodes CDR1 WSHSY and CDR2 SAAADI. This CDR3 is built from 18 residues. V dropped 7 bases and J dropped 0; count of bases not matched to a gene: 8. CDR3: CASMKGLAGATSYNEQFF. CDR3 bases: TGCGCCAGCATGAAGGGACTAGCGGGAGCGACCTCCTACAATGAGCAGTTCTTC.

A few counts support this clone. The gene calls are TRBV5-1 and TRBJ2-7; 7 nucleotides line up with TRBD1. Germline V gene sequence: CDR1 SGHRS, CDR2 YFSETQ. J lost 6 bases, V lost 0 bases, and 9 bases had no gene match. The CDR3 sequence is 15 residues long. CDR3 bases: TGCGCCAGCAGCTTGGACAGGGGCGGATTGAGCGAGCAGTACTTC. It encodes CASSLDRGGLSEQYF. The full variable domain, its missing parts supplied by reference TRBV5-1 and TRBJ2-7, is KAGVTQTPRYLIKTRGQQVTLSCSPISGHRSVSWYQQTPGQGLQFLFEYFSETQRNKGNFPGRFSGRQFSNSRSEMNVSTLELGDSALYLCASSLDRGGLSEQYFGPGTRLTVT.

This clone was seen only once. Other DNA sequences in this sample translate to the same CDR3. V is TRBV6-5 and J is TRBJ1-1; 7 nucleotides align to TRBD1. Germline V gene data show CDR1 as MNHEY and CDR2 as SVGAGI. The CDR3 runs 14 residues. Trimming at V came to 2 bases and at J to 1 base, leaving 1 base not matched to a gene. This CDR3 reads CASSYQGGNTEAFF. The DNA of the CDR3 is TGTGCCAGCAGTTACCAGGGGGGGAACACTGAAGCTTTCTTT.

This chain links TRBV5-6 with TRBJ1-1, with D possibly TRBD1 on 5 matching bases. The germline V gene has CDR1 SGHDT and CDR2 YYEEEE. V gave up 1 base and J gave up 1 base, with 8 bases separating them. The CDR3 spans 14 residues. The CDR3 bases are TGTGCCAGCAGCTTGAGTCAGGGGAACACTGAAGCTTTCTTT. Residues: CASSLSQGNTEAFF.

The chain combines TRBV7-7 with TRBJ1-1; D gene unclear. The CDR3 is 13 residues long. The V gene lost 2 bases and the J gene lost 4 bases, with 8 bases spanning the gap. CDR1 and CDR2 (germline): SSHAT, FNYEAQ (reference sequence). The CDR3 loop is CASSLSRATEAFF. The CDR3, as DNA: TGTGCCAGCAGCTTATCGCGGGCCACTGAAGCTTTCTTT.

This clone came up once. The chain carries TRBV19 and TRBJ1-2; 7 bases are a match to TRBD1. CDR3 length: 14 residues. V was clipped by 9 bases and J by 5 bases; unmatched bases: 12. Per germline, CDR1 LNHDA and CDR2 SQIVND (reference sequence). CDR3 bases: TGTGCCAGCGCCTTAGACAGGGTCGGATATGGCTACACCTTC. This sequence encodes CASALDRVGYGYTF.

The table lists this clone with a count of one. The identical CDR3 is also encoded by other nucleotide sequences in the sample. The V gene is TRBV19, the J gene TRBJ2-5, with D possibly being TRBD1 (6 bases). The V gene lost 5 bases and the J gene lost 1 base, with 8 bases spanning the gap. Germline values: CDR1 LNHDA, CDR2 SQIVND (reference sequence). The CDR3 covers 13 residues. The CDR3: CASSSDSQETQYF. The CDR3 DNA sequence: TGTGCCAGTAGTTCGGACAGCCAAGAGACCCAGTACTTC.

V and J are TRBV19 and TRBJ1-2, with TRBD1 matching 7 bases. V shed 5 bases, J shed 6 bases, and the junction held 3 bases outside the gene matches. Per the germline V gene, CDR1 is LNHDA and CDR2 is SQIVND (reference sequence). This CDR3 is built from 12 residues. The chain's CDR3 is CASSSTGNGYTF. Here the CDR3 DNA reads TGTGCCAGTAGTTCGACAGGGAATGGCTACACCTTC.

The chain employs TRBV2 and TRBJ2-5; tentative D call: TRBD1 (5 bases). The CDR3 spans 12 residues. Between the trimmed V and J ends, which lost 3 bases and 7 bases, there was a span of 9 bases. Germline loops: CDR1 SNHLY, CDR2 FYNNEI. Here the CDR3 reads CASSDRVSTQYF. In nucleotides, the CDR3 is TGTGCCAGCAGTGACAGGGTTTCGACCCAGTACTTC.

The genes are TRBV10-2 and TRBJ1-1, with a weak D call TRBD1 (5 bases). Trimming removed 5 bases from V and 6 bases from J, with 10 bases in between. There are 12 residues in the CDR3. Germline CDR1 reads WSHSY; CDR2 reads SAAADI. The CDR3, as DNA: TGCGCCAGCAGTTTCGCAGGGCCTGAAGCTTTCTTT. This sequence encodes CASSFAGPEAFF.

The chain is built from TRBV6-2 or TRBV6-3 and TRBJ1-4; maybe TRBD1 (6 bases). The V end was cut by 0 bases, the J end by 1 base, with 9 bases between. The CDR3 length is 16 residues. Germline CDR1 reads MNHEY; CDR2 reads SVGEGT. CDR3 region: CASSYSGARTNEKLFF. The CDR3, as DNA: TGTGCCAGCAGTTACTCGGGGGCGCGAACTAATGAAAAACTGTTTTTT.